This T cell receptor beta chain was observed in a study of OX40 agonist ivuxolimab in advanced cancers. On the study more broadly: With a range of roughly 20 to 90, age averaged 60 years, and 65% to 90% were male.

General study points: Expanded clones tended on average to be more numerous among CD8+ T cells than CD4+.

Of note for this clone: Antigen: not known.

This table comes from immunoSEQ multiplex PCR, and its TCRdb copy is limited to in-frame clones, with some not included. Among about 78,000 clones listed, roughly 83% were seen once. The V end was cut by 1 base, the J end by 6 bases, with 13 bases between. There are 15 residues in the CDR3. CDR1 is SGHTA and CDR2 is FQGNSA in the germline V gene. Patients who had autoimmune disease history or got systemic immunosuppression were left out. The TCR comes from an adult with an advanced solid tumor such as melanoma, head and neck, liver or kidney cancer. This rearrangement joins TRBV7-2 to TRBJ2-1; unclear D gene. Here the sequenced sample was CD4+ or CD8+ T cells sorted from blood, taken in a trial of the OX40 agonist ivuxolimab. The CDR3 DNA reads TGTGCCAGCAGCTTAGGGCAGCCCTCGGGCAATGAGCAGTTCTTC. It is translated as CASSLGQPSGNEQFF.